These 23 T cell receptor beta chains were sequenced from one sample in a study of control samples from healthy donors and cancer patients. Clones were read by immunoSEQ multiplex PCR, and TCRdb kept only the in-frame ones, dropping some. This repertoire shows 70,000 or so clones, approximately 89% found once; its top ten account for about 20%. The sample was PBMCs. The receptors here all came from a man aged 60 to 75 with lung cancer.

V is TRBV7-9 and J is TRBJ1-1; TRBD1 might be the D (6 bases). V was shortened by 5 bases and J by 2 bases, with 9 bases between the two germline ends. The CDR3 spans 13 residues. The germline V gene encodes CDR1 SEHNR and CDR2 FQNEAQ (reference sequence). The CDR3 protein is CASSRTVNTEAFF. As DNA, the CDR3 is TGTGCCAGCAGCCGGACAGTTAACACTGAAGCTTTCTTT. Together with reference TRBV7-9 and TRBJ1-1, the CDR3 gives the full variable domain: DTGVSQNPRHKITKRGQNVTFRCDPISEHNRLYWYRQTLGQGPEFLTYFQNEAQLEKSRLLSDRFSAERPKGSFSTLEIQRTEQGDSAMYLCASSRTVNTEAFFGQGTRLTVV.

The gene calls are TRBV30 and TRBJ2-2; the match to TRBD1 covers 8 bases. Germline CDR1 reads GTSNPN; CDR2 reads SVGIG (reference sequence). V dropped 4 bases and J dropped 4; count of bases not matched to a gene: 5. CDR3 length: 14 amino acids. As DNA, the CDR3 is TGTGCCTGGACTGGCAGGGGGCGCACCGGGGAGCTGTTTTTT. This sequence encodes CAWTGRGRTGELFF.

The chain combines TRBV15 with TRBJ1-1; unclear D gene. Germline lookup yields CDR1 LNHNV and CDR2 YYDKDF (reference sequence). Trimming left V 1 base short and J 2 bases short, with 8 bases between. This CDR3 has 14 residues. For the CDR3, the DNA is TGTGCCACCAGCAGAGTACGGGCTAACACTGAAGCTTTCTTT. Protein sequence: CATSRVRANTEAFF. Full variable domain (rest looked up from reference TRBV15 and TRBJ1-1): DAMVIQNPRYQVTQFGKPVTLSCSQTLNHNVMYWYQQKSSQAPKLLFHYYDKDFNNEADTPDNFQSRRPNTSFCFLDIRSPGLGDTAMYLCATSRVRANTEAFFGQGTRLTVV.

Written as DNA, the CDR3 is TGTGCCAGTACCCCAGGGGGCTCCGGGGAGCTGTTTTTT. Its translation is CASTPGGSGELFF. The rearrangement uses TRBV6-5 and TRBJ2-2, with 8 bases lining up with TRBD1. Germline CDR1 MNHEY, CDR2 SVGAGI. Trimming removed 9 bases from V and 6 bases from J; junction bases left unmatched: 6. The CDR3 extends over 13 amino acids.

This chain joins TRBV5-1 and TRBJ2-3, with 7 positions matching TRBD1. This CDR3 has 15 amino acids. V was clipped by 0 bases and J by 3 bases; unmatched bases: 4. CDR1 and CDR2 (germline): SGHRS, YFSETQ. DNA for the CDR3: TGCGCCAGCAGCTTGGTAAAGGGGGCTACAGATACGCAGTATTTT. Its translation is CASSLVKGATDTQYF.

The rearrangement links TRBV7-3 to TRBJ2-1; D might be TRBD2 (5 bases). Germline V gene sequence: CDR1 SGHTA, CDR2 FQGTGA. The CDR3 is 18 residues long. V lost 4 bases and J lost 4, with 23 bases in between. CDR3 nucleotides: TGTGCCAGCAGCTCCAACAGCGGATTTGCGACCCGGTACAATGAGCAGTTCTTC. This encodes CASSSNSGFATRYNEQFF.

The chain uses TRBV5-5 and TRBJ2-6; a weak D match, TRBD1 (5 bases). This CDR3 is 19 amino acids long. V lost 6 bases, J lost 0 bases, and 22 bases lay in between. The germline gives CDR1 SGHKS, CDR2 YYEKEE (reference sequence). DNA of the CDR3: TGTGCCAGCACCCACATACAAGGGGCAGTACACTCTGGGGCCAACGTCCTGACTTTC. Its protein product is CASTHIQGAVHSGANVLTF.

This rearrangement joins TRBV30 to TRBJ1-2; TRBD1 aligns across 8 bases. Germline V CDR1 and CDR2: GTSNPN, SVGIG (reference sequence). Trimming at V came to 2 bases and at J to 4 bases, leaving 6 bases not matched to a gene. CDR3 length: 14 amino acids. The CDR3 here is CAWSMDRAGYGYTF. The CDR3 DNA sequence: TGTGCCTGGAGTATGGACAGGGCTGGCTATGGCTACACCTTC.

V gene TRBV5-1 combines with J gene TRBJ1-1, with D unresolved. Germline CDR1 reads SGHRS; CDR2 reads YFSETQ. Trimming stripped 0 bases from V and 0 bases from J, with 15 bases between. CDR3 length: 17 amino acids. The CDR3 DNA reads as TGCGCCAGCAGCTTGGCCGTAATTTCTCCCATGAACACTGAAGCTTTCTTT. This encodes CASSLAVISPMNTEAFF.

This clone was observed once. The gene calls are TRBV30 and TRBJ1-5, with 7 bases fitting TRBD1. CDR1 and CDR2 (germline): GTSNPN, SVGIG (reference sequence). The CDR3 sequence is 16 residues long. V lost 4 bases, J lost 4 bases, and 13 bases stayed unmatched. CDR3 residues: CAWTPRGGSRNQPQHF. The CDR3 DNA sequence: TGTGCCTGGACCCCCAGGGGGGGCTCAAGGAATCAGCCCCAGCATTTT.

J is TRBJ2-2 and V is TRBV5-4; 11 nucleotides line up with TRBD2. V trimming: 1 base; J trimming: 4 bases; junction bases outside the gene matches: 3. This CDR3 region has 16 residues. CDR1 and CDR2 from the germline V gene are SGHNT and YYREEE (reference sequence). The CDR3 is CASSLPGLAVTGELFF. CDR3 sequence (DNA): TGTGCCAGCAGCTTGCCGGGACTAGCGGTCACCGGGGAGCTGTTTTTT.

This chain's CDR3 is CASYSAQAFF. CDR3 nucleotide sequence: TGTGCCAGCTACTCCGCACAGGCTTTCTTT. The chain recombines TRBV12-3 or TRBV12-4 with TRBJ1-1, with unresolved D. The CDR3 length is 10 residues. V was trimmed by 8 bases and J by 11 bases, leaving 12 bases between them.

The V and J genes are TRBV18 and TRBJ2-3, with a possible D match to TRBD1 (6 bases). Trimming pared 2 bases from V and 5 bases from J, leaving 17 bases between. This CDR3 is 16 amino acids long. Looked up from germline, CDR1 is KGHSH and CDR2 is LQKENI. In nucleotides, the CDR3 is TGTGCCAGCTCACCAGAACAGGGTCAACTGGGAGATACGCAGTATTTT. It encodes CASSPEQGQLGDTQYF.

V gene TRBV10-1 combines with J gene TRBJ1-1, with 7 positions matching TRBD1. The germline V gene encodes CDR1 WNHNN and CDR2 SYGVQD (reference sequence). The CDR3 covers 14 residues. The V segment lost 3 bases and the J segment 5 bases; nucleotides outside the gene matches: 6. The CDR3: CASSEDRVVTEAFF. The CDR3 DNA reads TGCGCCAGCAGTGAAGACAGGGTTGTAACTGAAGCTTTCTTT.

The chain uses TRBV3-1 (or the pseudogene TRBV3-2) and TRBJ2-7; the D call may be TRBD1 or TRBD2 (5 bases each). Germline V CDR1 and CDR2: LGHDT, YNNKEL (reference sequence). The CDR3 is made up of 13 amino acids. Trimming removed 3 bases at V and 7 bases at J, with 13 bases between. The CDR3 spells CASSHWDVREQYF. The CDR3 nucleotides read TGTGCCAGCAGCCACTGGGACGTGAGGGAGCAGTACTTC.

The chain combines TRBV7-9 with TRBJ1-2; a weak D match, TRBD1 (6 bases). V lost 4 bases to trimming and J lost 4 bases, with 13 bases between them. The CDR3 covers 14 residues. Germline V lookup: CDR1 SEHNR, CDR2 FQNEAQ (reference sequence). The CDR3, as DNA: TGTGCCAGCAGCTCCTCGGGGGCAAGCTATGGCTACACCTTC. The encoded protein is CASSSSGASYGYTF.

This clone appeared a few times. This sequence joins TRBV6-5 and TRBJ1-1, with D maybe TRBD1 (5 bases). Germline V gene data show CDR1 as MNHEY and CDR2 as SVGAGI. V was shortened by 6 bases and J by 4 bases, with 12 bases between the two germline ends. The CDR3 is 13 amino acids. The CDR3 protein is CASREDISTEAFF. Written as DNA, the CDR3 is TGTGCCAGCAGAGAGGACATCAGCACTGAAGCTTTCTTT.

The rearrangement links TRBV6-5 to TRBJ1-2; 10 positions agree with TRBD1. The trim removed 7 bases at V and 7 bases at J, leaving 12 bases unmatched. The CDR3 extends over 15 amino acids. The germline gives CDR1 MNHEY, CDR2 SVGAGI. The CDR3 protein is CASTTRTGGETGYTF. CDR3 in DNA: TGTGCCAGCACCACGAGGACAGGGGGAGAAACTGGCTACACCTTC.

V usage is TRBV19 and J usage is TRBJ1-2, with D possibly TRBD1 on 6 matching bases. This CDR3 spans 15 amino acids. The germline CDR1 and CDR2 sequences are LNHDA and SQIVND (reference sequence). Trimming took off 5 bases at V and 1 base at J, with 14 bases between the two ends. This chain's CDR3 is CASSPSPGVNYGYTF. The DNA of the CDR3 is TGTGCCAGTAGTCCTTCTCCAGGGGTTAACTATGGCTACACCTTC.

The V call is TRBV7-3, the J call TRBJ2-1; D tentatively reads TRBD1 or TRBD2 (5 bases each). Germline lookup yields CDR1 SGHTA and CDR2 FQGTGA. The CDR3 has 14 amino acids. Trimming shortened V by 2 bases and J by 2 bases, and 7 bases separated the two germline ends. CDR3: CASSLGDPYNEQFF. The CDR3 DNA follows: TGTGCCAGCAGCTTAGGGGACCCCTACAATGAGCAGTTCTTC. The complete variable domain, with remaining parts taken from reference TRBV7-3 and TRBJ2-1, reads GAGVSQTPSNKVTEKGKYVELRCDPISGHTALYWYRQSLGQGPEFLIYFQGTGAADDSGLPNDRFFAVRPEGSVSTLKIQRTERGDSAVYLCASSLGDPYNEQFFGPGTRLTVL.

This clone is a singleton in its sample. The J gene is TRBJ2-1, the V gene TRBV7-3; weak D call: TRBD1 (6 bases). CDR1 is SGHTA and CDR2 is FQGTGA in the germline V gene. V was clipped by 5 bases and J by 4 bases, with 18 bases between them. This CDR3 comprises 16 residues. The CDR3 DNA is TGTGCCAGCAGCCCTAGGTACGGGACACTTTACAATGAGCAGTTCTTC. It is translated as CASSPRYGTLYNEQFF.

This sequence joins TRBV21-1 and TRBJ1-5. TRBV21-1 is tagged as a pseudogene. The CDR3 contains 16 residues. The CDR3 here is CASSKYIKAPGQPQHF. The DNA of the CDR3 is TGTGCCAGCAGCAAATATATAAAGGCCCCGGGTCAGCCCCAGCATTTT.

The rearrangement uses TRBV5-1 and TRBJ2-7, with 8 bases lining up with TRBD1. The CDR3 length is 15 residues. The germline CDR1 and CDR2 sequences are SGHRS and YFSETQ. V dropped 1 base and J dropped 6; count of bases not matched to a gene: 9. The CDR3 DNA reads as TGCGCCAGCAGCTTGTATGAGACAGGGGTTAGCGAGCAGTACTTC. It is translated as CASSLYETGVSEQYF.